The 21 T cell receptor beta chains in this list originate from one sample, sequenced in a study of shared clonotypes between healthy human individuals. Generated by immunoSEQ multiplex PCR, the TCRdb table keeps only in-frame clones and is missing some. The data hold some 2.3 million clones, with 90% to 95% observed a single time. Sequencing input: naive CD4+ T cells from PBMCs. The sample's subset: CD45RA+ positively selected. The source of these receptors is a man aged 18 to 30 in good health. Some clones in this sample may be carry-over from other donors' samples.

The CDR3 is CASSLGPRANTGELFF. The DNA of the CDR3 is TGTGCCAGTAGTCTGGGACCCAGGGCGAACACCGGGGAGCTGTTTTTT. The rearrangement joins TRBV19 to TRBJ2-2, with D possibly being TRBD1 or TRBD2 (5 bases each). The CDR3 is made up of 16 amino acids. V gave up 5 bases and J gave up 0 bases, with 13 bases separating them. Germline CDR1 reads LNHDA; CDR2 reads SQIVND (reference sequence).

The chain is built from TRBV10-3 and TRBJ2-1; 13 positions agree with TRBD2. Per the germline V gene, CDR1 is ENHRY and CDR2 is SYGVKD. This CDR3 has 14 residues. V lost 6 bases and J lost 7; bases outside the gene matches: 3. The CDR3 here is CAISRTSGGNEQFF. The CDR3 DNA follows: TGTGCCATCAGCCGGACTAGCGGGGGAAATGAGCAGTTCTTC.

The rearrangement links TRBV19 to TRBJ2-3; D uncertain. The length of the CDR3 is 14 residues. Trimming cost V 0 bases and J 5 bases, with 9 bases left between them. CDR1 LNHDA and CDR2 SQIVND come from the germline V gene (reference sequence). The CDR3 loop is CASSIDLLGDTQYF. CDR3 in DNA: TGTGCCAGTAGTATAGATCTTTTGGGAGATACGCAGTATTTT.

The rearrangement uses TRBV5-4 and TRBJ2-7, with 8 nucleotides matching TRBD2. The V segment lost 4 bases and the J segment 0 bases; nucleotides outside the gene matches: 9. CDR3 size: 16 residues. Germline V CDR1 and CDR2: SGHNT, YYREEE (reference sequence). This CDR3 reads CASSKPAAGGSYEQYF. The CDR3 DNA is TGTGCCAGCAGCAAGCCCGCCGCGGGGGGCTCCTACGAGCAGTACTTC.

The chain links TRBV5-6 to TRBJ2-5; 7 nucleotides match TRBD1. This CDR3 has 15 residues. After removal of 2 bases from V and 5 bases from J, the junction contained 9 bases not matched to a gene. Looked up from germline, CDR1 is SGHDT and CDR2 is YYEEEE. The DNA of the CDR3 is TGTGCCAGCAGCTTAGGGCAACAGGGGTGGGAGACCCAGTACTTC. Translated, it gives CASSLGQQGWETQYF.

The chain couples TRBV11-2 to TRBJ2-1; 7 bases line up with TRBD2. Per the germline V gene, CDR1 is SGHAT and CDR2 is FQNNGV. Trimming removed 5 bases from V and 4 bases from J; junction bases left unmatched: 5. The CDR3 has 14 amino acids. The CDR3 DNA is TGTGCCAGCAGCCAGTCTAGCGGTTACAATGAGCAGTTCTTC. It codes for CASSQSSGYNEQFF. The full variable domain, rest sourced from reference TRBV11-2 and TRBJ2-1, is EAGVAQSPRYKIIEKRQSVAFWCNPISGHATLYWYQQILGQGPKLLIQFQNNGVVDDSQLPKDRFSAERLKGVDSTLKIQPAKLEDSAVYLCASSQSSGYNEQFFGPGTRLTVL.

V and J are TRBV7-9 and TRBJ2-1, with 7 bases that match TRBD2. The CDR3 runs 14 residues. Germline V lookup: CDR1 SEHNR, CDR2 FQNEAQ (reference sequence). Germline trimming cut 1 base from V and 6 bases from J; bases unmatched to any gene: 3. The CDR3 nucleotides are TGTGCCAGCAGCTTAGATCCTAGCGGCAATGAGCAGTTCTTC. Residues: CASSLDPSGNEQFF.

The V gene is TRBV9, the J gene TRBJ2-7; possible D gene TRBD1, 6 bases. V lost 3 bases to trimming and J lost 5 bases, with 15 bases between them. The CDR3 covers 14 residues. Germline CDR1 SGDLS, CDR2 YYNGEE. The CDR3 loop reads CASSAPEQGNEQYF. The CDR3 region has the DNA TGTGCCAGCAGCGCGCCTGAACAGGGAAACGAGCAGTACTTC.

The chain is built from TRBV5-1 and TRBJ1-3; perhaps TRBD1 as D (5 bases). V was pared by 0 bases and J by 7 bases, with 11 bases between. The germline V gene encodes CDR1 SGHRS and CDR2 YFSETQ. This CDR3 region has 14 residues. CDR3 sequence reads: CASSLDSEGNTIYF. The CDR3 nucleotides read TGCGCCAGCAGCTTGGATTCAGAGGGGAACACCATATATTTT.

J is TRBJ2-2 and V is TRBV14; D uncertain. The V and J ends lost 3 bases and 2 bases respectively, with 13 bases between them. This CDR3 is 16 amino acids long. From germline, CDR1 is SGHDN and CDR2 FVKESK. The CDR3 DNA is TGTGCCAGCAGCCAGCGGCTAGTCCTCAACACCGGGGAGCTGTTTTTT. This codes for CASSQRLVLNTGELFF.

The V gene is TRBV14, the J gene TRBJ1-6; D not resolved. From germline, CDR1 is SGHDN and CDR2 FVKESK. There are 14 residues in the CDR3. V was shortened by 4 bases and J by 7 bases, with 11 bases between the two germline ends. CDR3 residues: CASSPQGRNSPLHF. Written as DNA, the CDR3 is TGTGCCAGCAGCCCCCAAGGGCGGAATTCACCCCTCCACTTT.

The chain links TRBV5-1 to TRBJ2-2, with 7 positions matching TRBD1. The CDR3 is 15 amino acids. Losses at the gene ends were 4 bases for V and 0 bases for J; bases not matched to a gene: 3. Germline loops: CDR1 SGHRS, CDR2 YFSETQ. CDR3 sequence: CASSRTGANTGELFF. The CDR3 coding sequence is TGCGCCAGCAGCCGGACAGGCGCGAACACCGGGGAGCTGTTTTTT. Full variable domain (remainder filled in from reference TRBV5-1 and TRBJ2-2): KAGVTQTPRYLIKTRGQQVTLSCSPISGHRSVSWYQQTPGQGLQFLFEYFSETQRNKGNFPGRFSGRQFSNSRSEMNVSTLELGDSALYLCASSRTGANTGELFFGEGSRLTVL.

The chain employs TRBV7-8 and TRBJ1-4; D is ambiguous. The CDR3 is 15 residues long. CDR1 is SGHVS, CDR2 FQNEAQ, per germline. V lost 0 bases, J lost 5 bases, and 10 bases lay in between. This CDR3 reads CASSLAHTENEKLFF. CDR3 coding DNA: TGTGCCAGCAGCTTAGCGCATACGGAGAATGAAAAACTGTTTTTT.

The rearrangement links TRBV18 to TRBJ1-2; D is unresolved. Germline V gene data show CDR1 as KGHSH and CDR2 as LQKENI. Trimming removed 2 bases at V and 0 bases at J, with 7 bases between. This CDR3 region has 14 residues. The CDR3 sequence is CASSPASPNYGYTF. The CDR3 region has the DNA TGTGCCAGCTCACCAGCCAGCCCTAACTATGGCTACACCTTC.

V and J are TRBV30 and TRBJ2-1; D gene uncertain. The CDR3 loop spans 15 amino acids. The germline V gene has CDR1 GTSNPN and CDR2 SVGIG (reference sequence). The V end was cut by 0 bases, the J end by 8 bases, with 17 bases between. The CDR3 sequence is CAWSVNKWPAHEQFF. The DNA of the CDR3 is TGTGCCTGGAGTGTAAATAAATGGCCGGCCCATGAGCAGTTCTTC.

There are a few counts of this clone. The chain uses TRBV6-1 and TRBJ1-1; the D is unclear. Germline CDR1 and CDR2: MNHNS and SASEGT. The CDR3 has 12 amino acids. Trimming took 5 bases from V and 2 from J, leaving 6 bases between them. DNA for the CDR3: TGTGCCAGCAGTCGATATAACACTGAAGCTTTCTTT. Its protein product is CASSRYNTEAFF.

This rearrangement joins TRBV7-9 to TRBJ2-1, with TRBD2 as a possible D gene (5 bases). The V end was cut by 2 bases, the J end by 4 bases, with 6 bases between. CDR3 length: 13 amino acids. Looked up from germline, CDR1 is SEHNR and CDR2 is FQNEAQ (reference sequence). The CDR3 here is CASSLSGYNEQFF. For the CDR3, the DNA is TGTGCCAGCAGCTTATCGGGGTACAATGAGCAGTTCTTC.

In its sample, this clone was seen once. This chain joins TRBV14 and TRBJ1-2; D ambiguous. The V and J ends lost 0 bases and 4 bases respectively, with 12 bases between them. Germline V gene data show CDR1 as SGHDN and CDR2 as FVKESK. The length of the CDR3 is 15 residues. The CDR3: CASSQDPSLSYGYTF. As DNA, the CDR3 is TGTGCCAGCAGCCAAGATCCCTCCTTGAGCTATGGCTACACCTTC. Filled out from reference TRBV14 and TRBJ1-2, the complete variable domain reads EAGVTQFPSHSVIEKGQTVTLRCDPISGHDNLYWYRRVMGKEIKFLLHFVKESKQDESGMPNNRFLAERTGGTYSTLKVQPAELEDSGVYFCASSQDPSLSYGYTFGSGTRLTVV.

The chain recombines TRBV14 with TRBJ2-7; 11 positions agree with TRBD2. The J segment lost 12 bases and the V segment lost 3 bases, leaving 7 bases of the junction unmatched. The CDR3 spans 13 residues. Germline values: CDR1 SGHDN, CDR2 FVKESK. This CDR3 is CASSQSTSGSAYF. The DNA for the CDR3 is TGTGCCAGCAGCCAGTCTACTAGCGGGAGCGCGTACTTC. Full variable domain (rest looked up from reference TRBV14 and TRBJ2-7): EAGVTQFPSHSVIEKGQTVTLRCDPISGHDNLYWYRRVMGKEIKFLLHFVKESKQDESGMPNNRFLAERTGGTYSTLKVQPAELEDSGVYFCASSQSTSGSAYFGPGTRLTVT.

The chain carries TRBV2 and TRBJ2-5, with D possibly matching TRBD1 (6 bases). CDR1 and CDR2 (germline): SNHLY, FYNNEI. Trimming shortened V by 4 bases and J by 5 bases, and 8 bases separated the two germline ends. This CDR3 spans 12 amino acids. CDR3 nucleotide sequence: TGTGCCAGCAGTGGACAGGAGGAGACCCAGTACTTC. It yields the protein CASSGQEETQYF.

This chain connects TRBV2 to TRBJ1-1; D is unclear. Germline V gene lookup returns CDR1 SNHLY and CDR2 FYNNEI. The CDR3 has 14 residues. V gave up 8 bases and J gave up 3 bases, with 16 bases separating them. Written as DNA, the CDR3 is TGTGCCAGCCACCTGATCCGTGCGGACACTGAAGCTTTCTTT. Amino acids: CASHLIRADTEAFF.